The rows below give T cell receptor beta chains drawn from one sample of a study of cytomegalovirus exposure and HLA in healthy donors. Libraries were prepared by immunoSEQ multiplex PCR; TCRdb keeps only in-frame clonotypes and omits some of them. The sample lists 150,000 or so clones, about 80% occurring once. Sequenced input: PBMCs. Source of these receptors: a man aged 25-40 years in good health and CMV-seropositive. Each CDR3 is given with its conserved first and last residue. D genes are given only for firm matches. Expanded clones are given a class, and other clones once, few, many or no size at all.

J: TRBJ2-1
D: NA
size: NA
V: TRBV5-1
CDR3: CASSPVSEIYNEQFF
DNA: TGCGCCAGCAGCCCGGTTAGCGAGATCTACAATGAGCAGTTCTTC

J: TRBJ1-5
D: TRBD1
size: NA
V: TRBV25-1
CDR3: CASSELGTGGLDQPQHF
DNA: TGTGCCAGCAGTGAGTTGGGGACAGGGGGCTTGGATCAGCCCCAGCATTTT

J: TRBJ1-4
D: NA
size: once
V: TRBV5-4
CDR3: CASSLERATNEKLFF
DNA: TGTGCCAGCAGCTTGGAGCGCGCAACTAATGAAAAACTGTTTTTT

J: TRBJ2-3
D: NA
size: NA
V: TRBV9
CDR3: CASSVAGSSTDTQYF
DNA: TGTGCCAGCAGCGTAGCAGGGTCTAGCACAGATACGCAGTATTTT

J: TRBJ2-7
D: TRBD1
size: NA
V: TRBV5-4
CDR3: CASSFDRGYEQYF
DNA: TGTGCCAGCAGCTTCGACAGGGGCTACGAGCAGTACTTC

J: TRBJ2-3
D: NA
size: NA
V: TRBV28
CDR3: CASGMADTQYF
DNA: TGTGCCAGCGGCATGGCAGATACGCAGTATTTT

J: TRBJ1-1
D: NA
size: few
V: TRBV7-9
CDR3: CASSLEGVGTEAFF
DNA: TGTGCCAGCAGCTTAGAGGGAGTGGGGACTGAAGCTTTCTTT

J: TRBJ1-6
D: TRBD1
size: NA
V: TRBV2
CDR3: CASAHDRGDSPLHF
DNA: TGTGCCAGCGCCCACGACAGGGGGGATTCACCCCTCCACTTT

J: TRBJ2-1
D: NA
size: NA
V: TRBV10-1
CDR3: CASSDGSDRQEQFF
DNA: TGCGCCAGCAGCGATGGGTCAGACAGGCAGGAGCAGTTCTTC

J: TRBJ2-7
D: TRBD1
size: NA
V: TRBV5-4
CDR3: CASSADRASYEQYF
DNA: TGTGCCAGCAGCGCCGACAGGGCCTCCTACGAGCAGTACTTC

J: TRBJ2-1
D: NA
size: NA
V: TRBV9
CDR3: CASSVAGHDNEQFF
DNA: TGTGCCAGCAGCGTAGCTGGCCACGACAATGAGCAGTTCTTC

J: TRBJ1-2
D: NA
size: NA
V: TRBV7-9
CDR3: CASSPTGSYGYTF
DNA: TGTGCCAGCAGCCCCACCGGGAGCTATGGCTACACCTTC

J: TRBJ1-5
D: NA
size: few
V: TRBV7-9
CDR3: CASSPGYSNQPQHF
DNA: TGTGCCAGCAGCCCGGGATATAGCAATCAGCCCCAGCATTTT

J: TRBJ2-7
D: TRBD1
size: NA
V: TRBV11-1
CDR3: CASSLEGTGSYEQYF
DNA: TGTGCCAGCAGCTTAGAAGGGACAGGGTCCTACGAGCAGTACTTC

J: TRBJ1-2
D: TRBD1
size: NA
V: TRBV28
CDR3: CASIKGDRVSWGYTF
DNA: TGTGCCAGCATCAAAGGGGACAGAGTCAGCTGGGGCTACACCTTC

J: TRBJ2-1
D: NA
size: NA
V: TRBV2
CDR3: CASSEGNNNEQFF
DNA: TGTGCCAGCAGTGAGGGCAATAACAATGAGCAGTTCTTC

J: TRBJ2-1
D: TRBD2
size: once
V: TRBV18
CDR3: CASSPLPAGEGNEQFF
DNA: TGTGCCAGCTCACCACTTCCAGCGGGAGAAGGAAATGAGCAGTTCTTC

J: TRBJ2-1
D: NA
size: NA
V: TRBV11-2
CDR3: CASSEEVREVHEQFF
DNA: TGTGCCAGCAGTGAAGAGGTGCGTGAAGTACATGAGCAGTTCTTC

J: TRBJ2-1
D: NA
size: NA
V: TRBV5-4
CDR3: CASSLDSSYNEQFF
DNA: TGTGCCAGCAGCTTGGACAGCTCCTACAATGAGCAGTTCTTC

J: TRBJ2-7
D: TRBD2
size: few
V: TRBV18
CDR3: CASSPSLAGSPYEQYF
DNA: TGTGCCAGCTCACCTTCTTTAGCGGGATCCCCCTACGAGCAGTACTTC

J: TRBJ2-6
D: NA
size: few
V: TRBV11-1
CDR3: CASSSRGSGANVLTF
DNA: TGTGCCAGCAGCTCCAGGGGCTCTGGGGCCAACGTCCTGACTTTC

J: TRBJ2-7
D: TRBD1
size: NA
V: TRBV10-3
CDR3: CAISTGEIYEQYF
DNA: TGTGCCATCTCGACAGGGGAAATCTACGAGCAGTACTTC

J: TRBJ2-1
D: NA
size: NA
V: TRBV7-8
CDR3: CASSTDTYNEQFF
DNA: TGTGCCAGCAGCACCGACACCTACAATGAGCAGTTCTTC

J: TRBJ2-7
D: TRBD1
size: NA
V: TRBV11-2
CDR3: CASSLEFGQDYEQYF
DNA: TGTGCCAGCAGCTTAGAGTTCGGACAGGACTACGAGCAGTACTTC

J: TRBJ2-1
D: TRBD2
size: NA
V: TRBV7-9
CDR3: CASAAGGEQFF
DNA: TGTGCCAGCGCAGCGGGAGGTGAGCAGTTCTTC

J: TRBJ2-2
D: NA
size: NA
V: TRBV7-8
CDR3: CASSLRDLATGELFF
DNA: TGTGCCAGCAGCTTACGGGACTTAGCCACCGGGGAGCTGTTTTTT

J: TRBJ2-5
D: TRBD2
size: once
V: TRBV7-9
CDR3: CASGPYLGLAGGETQYF
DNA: TGTGCCAGCGGGCCTTATCTCGGACTAGCGGGAGGAGAGACCCAGTACTTC

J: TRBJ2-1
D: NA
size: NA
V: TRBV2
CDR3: CASIFVKGADEQFF
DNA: TGTGCCAGCATTTTCGTGAAGGGAGCCGATGAGCAGTTCTTC

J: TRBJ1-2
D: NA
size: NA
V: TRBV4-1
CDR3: CASSQDLTGSGYGYTF
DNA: TGCGCCAGCAGCCAAGATTTAACAGGGTCTGGCTATGGCTACACCTTC

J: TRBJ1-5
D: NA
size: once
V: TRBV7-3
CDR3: CASSHRGTQIDNQPQHF
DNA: TGTGCCAGCAGCCATAGGGGGACACAAATAGACAATCAGCCCCAGCATTTT

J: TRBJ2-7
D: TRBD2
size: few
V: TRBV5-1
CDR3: CASSLEAGVGEQYF
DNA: TGCGCCAGCAGCTTGGAAGCGGGAGTCGGAGAGCAGTACTTC

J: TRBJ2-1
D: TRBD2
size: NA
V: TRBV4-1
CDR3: CASSLLSGNAYNEQFF
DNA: TGCGCCAGCAGCCTACTTAGCGGGAACGCCTACAATGAGCAGTTCTTC

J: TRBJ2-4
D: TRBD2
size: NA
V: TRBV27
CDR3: CASQNGASGKNIQYF
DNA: TGTGCCAGTCAAAATGGGGCTAGCGGAAAAAACATTCAGTACTTC

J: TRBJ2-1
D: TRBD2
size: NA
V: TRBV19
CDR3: CASSSMTSIRYNEQFF
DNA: TGTGCCAGTAGTTCGATGACTAGCATAAGGTACAATGAGCAGTTCTTC

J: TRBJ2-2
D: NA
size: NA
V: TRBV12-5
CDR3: CASGLSRGKNTGELFF
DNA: TGTGCTAGTGGTTTGAGTCGCGGGAAGAACACCGGGGAGCTGTTTTTT

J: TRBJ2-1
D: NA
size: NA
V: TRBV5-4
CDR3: CASSPGGDFVEQFF
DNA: TGTGCCAGCAGCCCCGGGGGAGATTTTGTTGAGCAGTTCTTC

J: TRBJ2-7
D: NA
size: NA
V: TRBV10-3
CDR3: CAIRPGTTSYEQYF
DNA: TGTGCCATCAGGCCCGGGACAACCTCCTACGAGCAGTACTTC

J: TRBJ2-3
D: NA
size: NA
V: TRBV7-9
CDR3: CASSLGGVLVGDTQYF
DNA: TGTGCCAGCAGCTTAGGGGGCGTACTGGTCGGGGATACGCAGTATTTT

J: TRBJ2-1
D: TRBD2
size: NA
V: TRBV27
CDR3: CASSLPEPSGRFSSYNEQFF
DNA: TGTGCCAGCAGTTTACCCGAGCCTAGCGGGAGGTTCAGCTCCTACAATGAGCAGTTCTTC

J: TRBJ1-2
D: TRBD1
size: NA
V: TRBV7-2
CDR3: CASSFRQGQNYGYTF
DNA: TGTGCCAGCAGCTTTCGACAGGGACAGAACTATGGCTACACCTTC

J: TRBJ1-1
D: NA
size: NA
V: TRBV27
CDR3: CASRYNGGDTEAFF
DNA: TGTGCCAGCAGGTATAATGGGGGGGACACTGAAGCTTTCTTT

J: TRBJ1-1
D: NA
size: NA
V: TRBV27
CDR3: CASRPNSDAGGNTEAFF
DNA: TGTGCCAGCAGACCAAATTCGGACGCAGGAGGGAACACTGAAGCTTTCTTT

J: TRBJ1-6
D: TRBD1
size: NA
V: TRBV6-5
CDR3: CASSYSGQGGSPLHF
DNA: TGTGCCAGCAGTTACTCGGGACAGGGTGGTTCACCCCTCCACTTT

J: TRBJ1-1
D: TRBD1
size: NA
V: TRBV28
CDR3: CASSLLGTGGMKTEAFF
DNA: TGTGCCAGCAGTTTACTTGGGACAGGGGGCATGAAGACTGAAGCTTTCTTT

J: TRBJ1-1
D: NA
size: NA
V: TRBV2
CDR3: CASAPRRDTEAFF
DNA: TGTGCCAGCGCCCCCCGACGGGACACTGAAGCTTTCTTT

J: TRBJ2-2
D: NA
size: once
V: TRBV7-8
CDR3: CASSLSDFHGELFF
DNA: TGTGCCAGCAGCTTATCGGACTTTCACGGGGAGCTGTTTTTT

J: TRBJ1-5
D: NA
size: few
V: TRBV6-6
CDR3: CASSSPGGRNQPQHF
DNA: TGTGCCAGCAGTTCCCCCGGGGGGCGGAATCAGCCCCAGCATTTT

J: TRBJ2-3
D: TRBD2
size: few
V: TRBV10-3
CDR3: CAISGGLAGYTQYF
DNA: TGTGCCATCAGTGGAGGACTAGCGGGCTATACGCAGTATTTT

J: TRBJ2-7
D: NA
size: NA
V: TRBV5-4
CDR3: CASSFNYYEQYF
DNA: TGTGCCAGCAGCTTTAACTACTACGAGCAGTACTTC

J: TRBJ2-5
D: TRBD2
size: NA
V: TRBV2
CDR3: CASTREVAGVTETQYF
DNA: TGTGCCAGCACCCGGGAGGTAGCGGGAGTTACAGAGACCCAGTACTTC

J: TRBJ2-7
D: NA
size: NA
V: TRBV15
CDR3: CATSPRLEAHEQYF
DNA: TGTGCCACCAGCCCTCGACTAGAGGCGCACGAGCAGTACTTC

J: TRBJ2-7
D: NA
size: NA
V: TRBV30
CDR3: CAWSPTTSIVSYEQYF
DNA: TGTGCCTGGAGTCCCACGACTAGTATTGTTTCCTACGAGCAGTACTTC

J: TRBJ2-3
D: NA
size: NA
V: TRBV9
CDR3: CASSVAGTLADTQYF
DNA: TGTGCCAGCAGCGTAGCGGGAACACTTGCAGATACGCAGTATTTT

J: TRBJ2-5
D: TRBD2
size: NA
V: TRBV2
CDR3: CASRPNLAGVGETQYF
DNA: TGTGCCAGCAGACCCAATCTAGCGGGAGTAGGTGAGACCCAGTACTTC

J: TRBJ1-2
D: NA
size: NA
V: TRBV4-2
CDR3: CASSQDPAQMRGYTF
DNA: TGTGCCAGCAGCCAAGATCCTGCCCAAATGAGGGGCTACACCTTC